This T cell receptor (beta chain) derives from a study of OX40 agonist ivuxolimab in advanced cancers. Study in general: Ivuxolimab doses were 0.01, 0.1, 0.3, 1.5, 3 or 10 mg/kg every 2 weeks.

Method: immunoSEQ multiplex PCR; TCRdb's copy keeps in-frame clones and lacks some. The sample includes tens of thousands of clones, 75% to 90% of them seen just once. Trimming pared 3 bases from V and 1 base from J, leaving 9 bases between. Germline lookup yields CDR1 LNHDA and CDR2 SQIVND (reference sequence). CDR3 size: 14 residues. This clone is a singleton in its sample. The chain recombines TRBV19 with TRBJ2-5, with TRBD2 as a possible D gene (5 bases). The sequenced sample was CD4+ or CD8+ T cells sorted from blood, obtained in a trial of the OX40 agonist ivuxolimab. The sequence came from an adult with an advanced solid tumor such as melanoma, head and neck, liver or kidney cancer. The CDR3 loop is CASSIGLTQETQYF. DNA for the CDR3: TGTGCCAGTAGTATCGGACTGACCCAAGAGACCCAGTACTTC.